This T cell receptor (beta chain) was recovered during a study of blood T cell repertoires in COVID-19 (TCRdb year 2020). For the study in its entirety: The collaborator samples originated in the United States, Italy and Spain and spanned the acute and convalescent phases of COVID-19. The prospective study material was composed of cDNA or gDNA derived from T cells, B-cell-depleted T cells, or PBMCs. Subjects who had been exposed to COVID-19, were actively infected with it, or had recovered from it provided the deeply sampled blood TCRbeta repertoires that made up the dataset. The repertoires were released in a freely available public database meant as a resource for research on the immune response to SARS-CoV-2. The samples were drawn from the first 160 participants of the ongoing ImmuneRACE study and from under 1,500 subjects provided by 6 global collaborators. A de-identified subject ID, COVID-19 status, age in years and sex were almost always included in the sample metadata. HLA class I and class II types, where available, came from metadata supplied by the sample provider rather than from assay-based typing. Beyond this particular receptor, the publication reports: The amount of clinical and demographic metadata varied by source and participant and was provided uncurated.

V is cut back by 1 base and J by 4 bases, with 8 bases in the junction unmatched. The germline V gene encodes CDR1 MGHRA and CDR2 YSYEKL. From its cysteine to its phenylalanine, the CDR3 spans 16 amino acids. This entry keeps only the CDR3 DNA: 48 bases, framed from base 1. Worth noting for this clone: This receptor's antigen is unknown. No qualities accompany the bases; no much larger clone lies one base away.

One collaborating source in Seattle enrolled patients during active infection and followed them longitudinally through the course of disease. Each collaborating institution followed its own protocols to collect whole blood in K2EDTA tubes. For TCRbeta analysis, collaborator samples were shipped as frozen whole blood, as isolated PBMCs, or as DNA extracted from either sample type. The immunoSEQ Assay, a bias-controlled multiplex PCR, was used to amplify TCRbeta CDR3 regions from genomic DNA. The study's processing was this. Within the assay, amplification of reference gene primers was used to estimate how many nucleated cells each sample contained. Sequence reads were collapsed and filtered to measure the absolute abundance of every unique TCRbeta CDR3 rearrangement. For each sample, productive Simpson clonality was calculated as the square root of Simpson's diversity index across productive rearrangements. The table was pulled from immuneACCESS by TCRdb, which kept in-frame rearrangements only. Such tables lose some clones; where checked, under half of the loss comes from unresolved V genes, and the rest has no known cause. D and trimming come from the DNA, and the V and J calls and clone size come from that table. The sample table records around 160,000 clones; 75% to 90% of these occur just once. 13% of the sample belongs to the ten largest clones.

The sample taken for sequencing was peripheral blood. This clonotype was obtained from a man between 18 and 29 years old with COVID-19, enrolled during active disease. The chain is made from TRBV4-1 and TRBJ2-7; 9 nucleotides in the junction match TRBD2. The CDR3 corresponds to CASSQVSGSFRYEQYF. In nucleotides, the sequence is TGCGCCAGCAGCCAAGTTAGCGGGAGCTTTAGGTACGAGCAGTACTTC.